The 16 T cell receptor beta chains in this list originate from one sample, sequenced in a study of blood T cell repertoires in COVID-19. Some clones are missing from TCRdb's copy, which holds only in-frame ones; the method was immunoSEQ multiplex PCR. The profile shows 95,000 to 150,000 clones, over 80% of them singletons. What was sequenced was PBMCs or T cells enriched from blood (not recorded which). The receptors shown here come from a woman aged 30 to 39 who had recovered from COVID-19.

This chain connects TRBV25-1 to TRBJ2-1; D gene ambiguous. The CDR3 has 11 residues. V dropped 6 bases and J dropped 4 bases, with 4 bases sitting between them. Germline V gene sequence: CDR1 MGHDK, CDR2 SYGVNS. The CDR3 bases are TGTGCCAGCAGCCTTTACAATGAGCAGTTCTTC. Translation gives CASSLYNEQFF.

CDR3: CASRTAGSGTDTQYF. The CDR3 coding sequence is TGTGCCAGCAGGACGGCGGGATCGGGCACAGATACGCAGTATTTT. This rearrangement joins TRBV28 to TRBJ2-3; TRBD2 is a possible D gene (6 bases). The CDR3 totals 15 residues. V lost 6 bases and J 1 base, leaving 14 bases between the germline ends. Germline values: CDR1 MDHEN, CDR2 SYDVKM. The variable domain in full, with the rest retrieved from reference TRBV28 and TRBJ2-3, is DVKVTQSSRYLVKRTGEKVFLECVQDMDHENMFWYRQDPGLGLRLIYFSYDVKMKEKGDIPEGYSVSREKKERFSLILESASTNQTSMYLCASRTAGSGTDTQYFGPGTRLTVL.

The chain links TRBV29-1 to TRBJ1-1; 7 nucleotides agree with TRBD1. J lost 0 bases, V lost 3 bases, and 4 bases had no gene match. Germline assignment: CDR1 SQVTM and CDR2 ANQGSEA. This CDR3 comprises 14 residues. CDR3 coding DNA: TGCAGCGTTGATAAGACAGGGATGAACACTGAAGCTTTCTTT. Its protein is CSVDKTGMNTEAFF.

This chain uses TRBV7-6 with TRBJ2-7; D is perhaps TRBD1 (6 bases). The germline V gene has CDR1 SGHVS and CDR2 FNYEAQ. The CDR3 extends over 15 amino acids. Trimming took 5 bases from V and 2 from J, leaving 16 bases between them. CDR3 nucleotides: TGTGCCAGCAGCCTACAGGGTTACGGTGCCTACGAGCAGTACTTC. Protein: CASSLQGYGAYEQYF.

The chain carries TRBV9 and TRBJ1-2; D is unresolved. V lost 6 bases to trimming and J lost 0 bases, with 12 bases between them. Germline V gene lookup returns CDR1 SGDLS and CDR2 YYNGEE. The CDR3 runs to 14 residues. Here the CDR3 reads CASTSEGANYGYTF. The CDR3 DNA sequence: TGTGCCAGCACTTCGGAGGGAGCTAACTATGGCTACACCTTC.

The CDR3 DNA sequence: TGTGCCAGCAGCCAGGCGGGACAGGATAACAATGAGCAGTTCTTC. Residues: CASSQAGQDNNEQFF. The genes are TRBV4-2 and TRBJ2-1; 8 bases align to TRBD1. CDR3 length: 15 amino acids. The trim removed 3 bases at V and 5 bases at J, leaving 6 bases unmatched. Germline assignment: CDR1 LGHNA and CDR2 YNFKEQ.

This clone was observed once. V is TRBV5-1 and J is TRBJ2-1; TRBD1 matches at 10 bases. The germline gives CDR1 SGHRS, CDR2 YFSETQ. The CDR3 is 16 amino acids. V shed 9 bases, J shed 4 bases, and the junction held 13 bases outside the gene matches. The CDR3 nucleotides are TGCGCCACCGCACCCCCGCCGGGACAGGGGTACAATGAGCAGTTCTTC. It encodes CATAPPPGQGYNEQFF. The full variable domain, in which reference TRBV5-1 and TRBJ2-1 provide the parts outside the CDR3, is KAGVTQTPRYLIKTRGQQVTLSCSPISGHRSVSWYQQTPGQGLQFLFEYFSETQRNKGNFPGRFSGRQFSNSRSEMNVSTLELGDSALYLCATAPPPGQGYNEQFFGPGTRLTVL.

CDR3 region: CASSSPSGQGGNSPLHF. The CDR3 region has the DNA TGTGCCAGTAGTAGCCCCTCCGGACAGGGTGGCAATTCACCCCTCCACTTT. The chain combines TRBV19 with TRBJ1-6; 8 bases fit TRBD1. The V and J ends lost 4 bases and 7 bases, in that order; junction bases with no gene match: 12. Germline values: CDR1 LNHDA, CDR2 SQIVND (reference sequence). The CDR3 is 17 amino acids.

This CDR3 is CAISPLAGTNTGELFF. DNA for the CDR3: TGTGCCATCAGTCCCCTAGCGGGGACGAACACCGGGGAGCTGTTTTTT. V usage is TRBV10-3 and J usage is TRBJ2-2, with 9 bases matching TRBD2. V lost 5 bases and J lost 0; bases outside the gene matches: 4. The CDR3 spans 16 residues. Germline assignment: CDR1 ENHRY and CDR2 SYGVKD.

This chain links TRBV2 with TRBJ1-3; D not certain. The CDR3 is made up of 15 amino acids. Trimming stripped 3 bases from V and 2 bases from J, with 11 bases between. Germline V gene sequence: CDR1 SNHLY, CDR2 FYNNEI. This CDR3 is CASSEWRAPGNTIYF. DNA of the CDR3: TGTGCCAGCAGTGAGTGGAGGGCCCCTGGAAACACCATATATTTT.

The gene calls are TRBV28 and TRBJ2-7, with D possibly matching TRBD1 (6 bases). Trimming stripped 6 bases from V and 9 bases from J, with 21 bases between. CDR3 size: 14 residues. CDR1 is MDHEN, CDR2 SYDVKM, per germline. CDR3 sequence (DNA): TGTGCCAGCAGCCTCGGACAGCGTCTTCCGTGGCAGTACTTC. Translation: CASSLGQRLPWQYF.

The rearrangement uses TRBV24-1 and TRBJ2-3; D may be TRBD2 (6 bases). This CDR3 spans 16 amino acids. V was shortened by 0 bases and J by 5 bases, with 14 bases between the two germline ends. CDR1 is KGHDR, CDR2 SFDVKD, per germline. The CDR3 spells CATSDLVQAGGDTQYF. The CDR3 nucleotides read TGTGCCACCAGTGATTTGGTACAGGCCGGGGGAGATACGCAGTATTTT.

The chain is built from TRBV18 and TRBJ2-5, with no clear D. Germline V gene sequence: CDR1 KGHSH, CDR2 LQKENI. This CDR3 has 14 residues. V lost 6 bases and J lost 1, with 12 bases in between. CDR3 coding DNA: TGTGCCAGCTCCGGCGCAGGTACCCAAGAGACCCAGTACTTC. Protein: CASSGAGTQETQYF.

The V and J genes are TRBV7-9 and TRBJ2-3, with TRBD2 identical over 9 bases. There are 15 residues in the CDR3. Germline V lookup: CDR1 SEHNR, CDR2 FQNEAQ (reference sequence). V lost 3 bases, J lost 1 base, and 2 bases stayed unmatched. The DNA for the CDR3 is TGTGCCAGCAGCTTGACTAGCGGAGGCACAGATACGCAGTATTTT. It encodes CASSLTSGGTDTQYF. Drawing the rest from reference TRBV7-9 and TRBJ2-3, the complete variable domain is DTGVSQNPRHKITKRGQNVTFRCDPISEHNRLYWYRQTLGQGPEFLTYFQNEAQLEKSRLLSDRFSAERPKGSFSTLEIQRTEQGDSAMYLCASSLTSGGTDTQYFGPGTRLTVL.

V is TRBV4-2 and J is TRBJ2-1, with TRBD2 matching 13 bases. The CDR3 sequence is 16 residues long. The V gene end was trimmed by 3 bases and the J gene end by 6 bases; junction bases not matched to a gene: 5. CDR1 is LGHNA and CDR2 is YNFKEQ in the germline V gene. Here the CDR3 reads CASSQATSGRGNEQFF. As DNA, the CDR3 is TGTGCCAGCAGCCAGGCTACTAGCGGGAGGGGCAATGAGCAGTTCTTC.

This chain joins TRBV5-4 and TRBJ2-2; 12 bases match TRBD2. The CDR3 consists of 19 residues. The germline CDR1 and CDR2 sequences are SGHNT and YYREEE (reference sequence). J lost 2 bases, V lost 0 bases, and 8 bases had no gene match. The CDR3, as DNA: TGTGCCAGCAGCTTGGGTCCTAGCGGGAGGGCCGGTAACACCGGGGAGCTGTTTTTT. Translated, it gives CASSLGPSGRAGNTGELFF.